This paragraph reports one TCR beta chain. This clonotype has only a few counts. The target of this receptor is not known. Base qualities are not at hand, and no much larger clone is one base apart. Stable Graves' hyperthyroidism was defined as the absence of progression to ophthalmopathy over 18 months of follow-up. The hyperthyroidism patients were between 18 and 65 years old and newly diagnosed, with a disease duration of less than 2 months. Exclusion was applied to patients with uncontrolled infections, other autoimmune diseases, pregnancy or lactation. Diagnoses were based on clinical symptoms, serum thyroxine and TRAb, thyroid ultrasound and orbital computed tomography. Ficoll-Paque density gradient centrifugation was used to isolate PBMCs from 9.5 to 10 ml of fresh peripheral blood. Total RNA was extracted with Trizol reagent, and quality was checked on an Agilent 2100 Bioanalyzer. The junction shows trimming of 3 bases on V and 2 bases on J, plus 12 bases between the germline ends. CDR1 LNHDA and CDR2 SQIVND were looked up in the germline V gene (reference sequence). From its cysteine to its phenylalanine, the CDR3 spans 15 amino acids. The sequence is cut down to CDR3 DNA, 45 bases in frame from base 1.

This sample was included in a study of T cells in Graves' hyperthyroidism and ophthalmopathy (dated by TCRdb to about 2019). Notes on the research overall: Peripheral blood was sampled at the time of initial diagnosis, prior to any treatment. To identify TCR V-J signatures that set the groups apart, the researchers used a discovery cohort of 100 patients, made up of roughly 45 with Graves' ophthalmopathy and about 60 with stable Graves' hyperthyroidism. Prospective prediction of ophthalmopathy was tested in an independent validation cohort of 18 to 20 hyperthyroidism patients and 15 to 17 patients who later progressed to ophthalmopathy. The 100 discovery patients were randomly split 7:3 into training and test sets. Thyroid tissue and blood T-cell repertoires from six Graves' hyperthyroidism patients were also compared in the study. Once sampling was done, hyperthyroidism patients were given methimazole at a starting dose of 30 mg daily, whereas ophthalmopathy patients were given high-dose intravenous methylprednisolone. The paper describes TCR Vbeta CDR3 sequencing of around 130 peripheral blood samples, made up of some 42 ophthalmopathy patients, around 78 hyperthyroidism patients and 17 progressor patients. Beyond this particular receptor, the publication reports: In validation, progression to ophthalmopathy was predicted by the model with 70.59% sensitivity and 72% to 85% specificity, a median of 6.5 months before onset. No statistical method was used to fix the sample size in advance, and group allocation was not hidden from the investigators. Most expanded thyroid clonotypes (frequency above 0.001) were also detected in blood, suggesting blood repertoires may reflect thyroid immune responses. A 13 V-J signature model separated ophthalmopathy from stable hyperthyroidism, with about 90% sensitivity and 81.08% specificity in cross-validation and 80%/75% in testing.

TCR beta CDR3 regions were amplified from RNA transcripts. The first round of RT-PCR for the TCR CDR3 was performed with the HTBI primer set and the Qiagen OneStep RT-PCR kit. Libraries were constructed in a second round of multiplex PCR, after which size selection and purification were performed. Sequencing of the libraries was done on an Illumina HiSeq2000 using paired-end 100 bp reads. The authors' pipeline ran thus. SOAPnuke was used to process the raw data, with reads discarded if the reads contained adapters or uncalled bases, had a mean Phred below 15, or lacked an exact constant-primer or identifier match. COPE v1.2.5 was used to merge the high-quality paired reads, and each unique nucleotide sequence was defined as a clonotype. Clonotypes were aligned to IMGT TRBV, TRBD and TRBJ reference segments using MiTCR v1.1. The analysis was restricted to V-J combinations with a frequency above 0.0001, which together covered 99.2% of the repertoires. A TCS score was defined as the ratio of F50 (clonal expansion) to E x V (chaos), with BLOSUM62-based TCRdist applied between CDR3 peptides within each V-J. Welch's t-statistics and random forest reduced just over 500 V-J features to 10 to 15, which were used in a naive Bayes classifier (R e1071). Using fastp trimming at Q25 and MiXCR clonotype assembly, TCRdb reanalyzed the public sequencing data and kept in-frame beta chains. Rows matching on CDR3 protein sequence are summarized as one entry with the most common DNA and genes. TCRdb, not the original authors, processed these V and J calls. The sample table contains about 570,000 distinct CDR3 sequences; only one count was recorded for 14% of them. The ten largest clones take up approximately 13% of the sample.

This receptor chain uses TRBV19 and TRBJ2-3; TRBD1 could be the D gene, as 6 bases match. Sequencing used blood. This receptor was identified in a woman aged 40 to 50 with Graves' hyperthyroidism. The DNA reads TGTGCCAGTAGTATCGAACAGGGTAACACAGATACGCAGTATTTT. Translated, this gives CASSIEQGNTDTQYF. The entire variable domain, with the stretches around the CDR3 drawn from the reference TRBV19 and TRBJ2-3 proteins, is DGGITQSPKYLFRKEGQNVTLSCEQNLNHDAMYWYRQDPGQGLRLIYYSQIVNDFQKGDIAEGYSVSREKKESFPLTVTSAQKNPTAFYLCASSIEQGNTDTQYFGPGTRLTVL.